This T cell receptor (beta chain) was found in a study of blood T cell repertoires in COVID-19 (TCRdb year 2020). Turning to the overall study: Samples from collaborators originated in the United States, Italy and Spain and spanned both the acute and convalescent phases of COVID-19. The prospective study material was composed of cDNA or gDNA derived from T cells, B-cell-depleted T cells, or PBMCs. The samples were drawn from the first 160 participants of the ongoing ImmuneRACE study and from 950 to 1,500 subjects provided by 6 global collaborators. The dataset comprised deeply sampled blood TCRbeta repertoires from subjects exposed to, actively infected with, or recovered from COVID-19. HLA class I and class II types, where available, came from metadata supplied by the sample provider rather than from assay-based typing. The sample metadata nearly always contained a de-identified subject ID, COVID-19 status, age in years and sex. A freely available public database, intended as a resource for researchers studying the immune response to SARS-CoV-2, is where the repertoires were released.

The immunoSEQ Assay, a bias-controlled multiplex PCR, was used to amplify TCRbeta CDR3 regions from genomic DNA. The paper's data handling went like this. Within the assay, amplification of reference gene primers was used to estimate how many nucleated cells each sample contained. To quantify the absolute abundance of each unique TCRbeta CDR3 rearrangement, sequence reads were collapsed and filtered. Productive Simpson clonality was computed per sample as the square root of Simpson's diversity index over productive rearrangements. Held by TCRdb, this immuneACCESS table contains in-frame sequences only and omits some clones. Under half of the omission traces to an unresolved V gene where checked; the cause of the rest is unknown. The DNA was the basis for D and trimming; V, J and clone size are from that table. The sample yields 150,000 to 200,000 clones; about 87% were counted once. Clones ranked in the top ten supply about 3.9% of the sample.

The study at large found these results: Clinical and demographic metadata were provided uncurated, with the amount varying by source and participant.

Each collaborating institution followed its own protocols to collect whole blood in K2EDTA tubes. For TCRbeta analysis, collaborator samples were shipped as frozen whole blood, as isolated PBMCs, or as DNA extracted from either sample type. Notes on this clone: Its antigen has not been determined. There are no base qualities to consult, and no much larger clone falls within one base.

This sequence originates from a woman aged 25 to 39 with acute or convalescent COVID-19. The sample comprised peripheral blood.

The CDR3: CASSWRQPYNEQFF. In nucleotide form, the sequence is TGTGCCAGTAGTTGGAGACAGCCCTACAATGAGCAGTTCTTC. The chain is assembled from TRBV19 and TRBJ2-1; a tentative D match to TRBD1 spans 5 bases. A distance of 10 bases separates the germline ends of V and J, which lose 5 bases and 2 bases respectively. The CDR3 contains 14 residues, cysteine and phenylalanine counted. The entry retains the CDR3 DNA only, 42 bases that are in frame from base 1. The germline V gene (reference sequence) supplies CDR1 LNHDA and CDR2 SQIVND.